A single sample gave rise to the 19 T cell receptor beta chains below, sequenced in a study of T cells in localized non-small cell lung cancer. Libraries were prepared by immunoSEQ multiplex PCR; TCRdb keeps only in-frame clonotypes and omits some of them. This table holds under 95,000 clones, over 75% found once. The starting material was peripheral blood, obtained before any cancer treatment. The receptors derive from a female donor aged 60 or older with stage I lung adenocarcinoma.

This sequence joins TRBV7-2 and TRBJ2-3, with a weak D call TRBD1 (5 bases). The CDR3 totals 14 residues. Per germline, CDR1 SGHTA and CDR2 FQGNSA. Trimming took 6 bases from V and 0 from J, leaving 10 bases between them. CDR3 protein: CASSIDSSTDTQYF. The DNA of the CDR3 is TGTGCCAGCAGTATTGACAGCAGCACAGATACGCAGTATTTT.

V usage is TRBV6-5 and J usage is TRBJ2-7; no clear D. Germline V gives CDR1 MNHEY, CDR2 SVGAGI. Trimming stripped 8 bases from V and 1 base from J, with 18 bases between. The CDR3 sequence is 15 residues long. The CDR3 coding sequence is TGTGCCAGCGGAACGATCGCTACAATTTCCTACGAGCAGTACTTC. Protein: CASGTIATISYEQYF.

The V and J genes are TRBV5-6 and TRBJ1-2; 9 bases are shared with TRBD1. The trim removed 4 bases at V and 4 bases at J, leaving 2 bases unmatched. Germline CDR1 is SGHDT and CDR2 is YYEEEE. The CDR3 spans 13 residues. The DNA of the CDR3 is TGTGCCAGCAGCCGGGACAGGGCCTATGGCTACACCTTC. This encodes CASSRDRAYGYTF.

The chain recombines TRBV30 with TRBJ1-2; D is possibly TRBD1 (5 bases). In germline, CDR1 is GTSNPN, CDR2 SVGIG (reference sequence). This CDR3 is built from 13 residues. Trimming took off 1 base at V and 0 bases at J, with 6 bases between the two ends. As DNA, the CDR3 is TGTGCCTGGAGTGAGACAGCTAACTATGGCTACACCTTC. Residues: CAWSETANYGYTF.

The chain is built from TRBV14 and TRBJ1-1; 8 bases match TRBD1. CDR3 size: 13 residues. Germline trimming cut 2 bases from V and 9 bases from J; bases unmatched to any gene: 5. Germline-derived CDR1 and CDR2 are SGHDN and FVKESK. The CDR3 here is CASSQIRGRKAFF. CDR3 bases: TGTGCCAGCAGCCAAATCAGGGGGCGGAAAGCTTTCTTT.

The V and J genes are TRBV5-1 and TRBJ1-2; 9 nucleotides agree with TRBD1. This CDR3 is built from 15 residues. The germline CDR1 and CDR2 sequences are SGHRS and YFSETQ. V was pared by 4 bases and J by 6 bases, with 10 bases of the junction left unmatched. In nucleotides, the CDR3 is TGCGCCAGCAGCCCCCAAGGACAGGGGAAGGATGGCTACACCTTC. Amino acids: CASSPQGQGKDGYTF. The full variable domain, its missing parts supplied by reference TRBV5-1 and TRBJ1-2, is KAGVTQTPRYLIKTRGQQVTLSCSPISGHRSVSWYQQTPGQGLQFLFEYFSETQRNKGNFPGRFSGRQFSNSRSEMNVSTLELGDSALYLCASSPQGQGKDGYTFGSGTRLTVV.

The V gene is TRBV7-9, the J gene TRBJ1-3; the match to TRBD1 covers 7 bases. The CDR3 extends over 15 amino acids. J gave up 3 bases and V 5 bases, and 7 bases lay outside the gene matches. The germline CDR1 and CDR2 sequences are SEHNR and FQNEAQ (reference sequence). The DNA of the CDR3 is TGTGCCAGCAGCCATACAGGGGAAAGTGGAAACACCATATATTTT. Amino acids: CASSHTGESGNTIYF.

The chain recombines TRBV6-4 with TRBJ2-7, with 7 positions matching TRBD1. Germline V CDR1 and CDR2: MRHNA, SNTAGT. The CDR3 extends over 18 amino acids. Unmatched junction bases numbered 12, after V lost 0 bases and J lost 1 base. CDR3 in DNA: TGTGCCAGCAGTGACTCGGGGGACAGCTGCCATTTTTCCTACGAGCAGTACTTC. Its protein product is CASSDSGDSCHFSYEQYF.

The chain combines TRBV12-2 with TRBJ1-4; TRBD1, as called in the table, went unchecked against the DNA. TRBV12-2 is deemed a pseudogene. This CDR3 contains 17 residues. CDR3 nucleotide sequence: TGTGCAAGTCGCTTAACCCAGGGAGGACAGGCGGATGAAAAACTGTTTTTT. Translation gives CASRLTQGGQADEKLFF.

Here the CDR3 reads CASSQEQFGTKAYNEQFF. CDR3 nucleotide sequence: TGTGCCAGCAGCCAAGAACAGTTTGGGACCAAGGCCTACAATGAGCAGTTCTTC. The chain has TRBV4-2 and TRBJ2-1; D assignment may be TRBD1 or TRBD2 (5 bases each). Germline-derived CDR1 and CDR2 are LGHNA and YNFKEQ. Trimming cost V 0 bases and J 2 bases, with 17 bases left between them. CDR3 size: 18 residues.

The CDR3 DNA follows: TGTGCCAGCAGTTTATCTCTCGGAGACGAGCAGTACTTC. Protein: CASSLSLGDEQYF. The chain has TRBV27 and TRBJ2-7; unclear D gene. This CDR3 has 13 residues. V dropped 0 bases and J dropped 5 bases, with 8 bases sitting between them. The germline gives CDR1 MNHEY, CDR2 SMNVEV (reference sequence).

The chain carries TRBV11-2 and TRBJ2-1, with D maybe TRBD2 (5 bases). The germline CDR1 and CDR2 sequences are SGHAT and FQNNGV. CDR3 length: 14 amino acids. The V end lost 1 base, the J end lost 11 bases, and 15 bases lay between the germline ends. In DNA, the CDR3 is TGTGCCAGCAGCTTAGTATCGCTAAGAGGGAAGCAGTTCTTC. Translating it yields CASSLVSLRGKQFF.

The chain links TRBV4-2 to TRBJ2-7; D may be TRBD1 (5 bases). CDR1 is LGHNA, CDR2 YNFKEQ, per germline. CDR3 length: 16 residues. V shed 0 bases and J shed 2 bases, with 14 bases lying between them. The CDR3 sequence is CASSQDGQGLPYEQYF. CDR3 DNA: TGTGCCAGCAGCCAAGATGGGCAGGGCCTACCCTACGAGCAGTACTTC.

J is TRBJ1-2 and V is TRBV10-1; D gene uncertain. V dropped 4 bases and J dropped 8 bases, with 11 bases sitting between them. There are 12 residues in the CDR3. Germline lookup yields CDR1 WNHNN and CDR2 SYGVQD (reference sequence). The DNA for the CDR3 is TGCGCCAGCAGTGTTGGGAGGCACGGCTACACCTTC. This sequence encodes CASSVGRHGYTF.

The CDR3 DNA sequence: TGTGCAAGTCGCTTAGGGGATGGACAGGGGGATGGCGGCTACACCTTC. This gives the protein CASRLGDGQGDGGYTF. The chain is built from TRBV12-2 and TRBJ1-2; TRBD1, the D gene given by the table, was not confirmed from the DNA. TRBV12-2 is a documented pseudogene. The CDR3 has 16 amino acids.

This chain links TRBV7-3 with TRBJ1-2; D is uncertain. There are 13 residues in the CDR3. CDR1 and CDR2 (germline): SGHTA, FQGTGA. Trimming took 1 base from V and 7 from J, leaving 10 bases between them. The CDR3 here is CASSLIRGSGYTF. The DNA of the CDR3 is TGTGCCAGCAGCTTAATTCGGGGATCTGGCTACACCTTC.

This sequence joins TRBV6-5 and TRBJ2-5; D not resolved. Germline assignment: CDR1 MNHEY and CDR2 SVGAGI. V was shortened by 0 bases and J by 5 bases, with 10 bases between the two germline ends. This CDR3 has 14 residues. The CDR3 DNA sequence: TGTGCCAGCAGTTACTCGACATCCTGGGAGACCCAGTACTTC. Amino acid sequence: CASSYSTSWETQYF.

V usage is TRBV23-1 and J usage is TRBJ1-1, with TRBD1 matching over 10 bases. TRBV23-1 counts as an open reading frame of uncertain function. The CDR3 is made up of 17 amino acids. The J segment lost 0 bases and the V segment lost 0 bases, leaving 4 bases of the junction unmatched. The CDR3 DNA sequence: TGCGCCAGCAGTCAATCCCCGGGACAGGGGATGAACACTGAAGCTTTCTTT. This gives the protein CASSQSPGQGMNTEAFF.

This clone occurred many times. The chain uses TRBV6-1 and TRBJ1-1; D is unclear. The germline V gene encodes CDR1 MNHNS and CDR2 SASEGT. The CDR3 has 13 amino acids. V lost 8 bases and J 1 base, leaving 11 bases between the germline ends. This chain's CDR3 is CASASSGNTEAFF. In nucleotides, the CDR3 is TGTGCCAGCGCGTCCAGCGGGAACACTGAAGCTTTCTTT.